The rows below give T cell receptor beta chains drawn from one sample of a study of identical twins. MiXCR, applied by TCRdb to the 5' RACE reads, yields one record per CDR3 protein. Of approximately 230,000 distinct CDR3 sequences in the sample, 6.5% to 8% were seen once. A further study also used this sample, focusing on T cells expressing NK-cell markers.

Specimen: CD8+ T cells sorted from blood. Receptor source: a young woman in good health. Each CDR3 is given with its conserved first and last residue. A D gene is named only where the DNA matches it firmly. For some rows the clone size is stated as once, few or many, or as a class when expanded; others skip it.

j_call: TRBJ2-3; d_call: TRBD2; v_call: TRBV12-3/TRBV12-4; clone_size: few; cdr3_aa: CASRGGTSLEPDTQYF; cdr3_nt: TGTGCCAGCAGGGGGGGGACTAGTCTGGAACCAGATACGCAGTATTTT
j_call: TRBJ1-6; d_call: TRBD1; v_call: TRBV5-1; clone_size: -; cdr3_aa: CASSLEQGSSPLHF; cdr3_nt: TGCGCCAGCAGCTTGGAACAGGGGAGTTCACCCCTCCACTTT
j_call: TRBJ1-5; d_call: -; v_call: TRBV7-9; clone_size: few; cdr3_aa: CASSLEGDLSNQPQHF; cdr3_nt: TGTGCCAGCAGCTTAGAGGGGGACCTTAGCAATCAGCCCCAGCATTTT
j_call: TRBJ2-2; d_call: -; v_call: TRBV12-3/TRBV12-4; clone_size: few; cdr3_aa: CASSSVPGSFTGELFF; cdr3_nt: TGTGCCAGCAGTTCGGTTCCGGGTTCATTCACCGGGGAGCTGTTTTTT
j_call: TRBJ2-7; d_call: -; v_call: TRBV20-1; clone_size: few; cdr3_aa: CSARESRRAHEQYF; cdr3_nt: TGCAGTGCTAGAGAATCCCGCAGGGCCCACGAGCAGTACTTC
j_call: TRBJ1-1; d_call: -; v_call: TRBV12-3/TRBV12-4; clone_size: many; cdr3_aa: CASSLGSEAFF; cdr3_nt: TGTGCCAGCAGTTTGGGCAGTGAAGCTTTCTTT
j_call: TRBJ2-7; d_call: -; v_call: TRBV27; clone_size: -; cdr3_aa: CASSLTSGYSYEQYF; cdr3_nt: TGTGCCAGCAGTTTAACCAGCGGTTACTCCTACGAGCAGTACTTC
j_call: TRBJ2-1; d_call: -; v_call: TRBV12-5; clone_size: few; cdr3_aa: CASGLSHEQFF; cdr3_nt: TGTGCTAGTGGTTTGTCCCATGAGCAGTTCTTC
j_call: TRBJ2-7; d_call: TRBD2; v_call: TRBV4-3; clone_size: -; cdr3_aa: CASSQEGAGVSYEQYF; cdr3_nt: TGCGCCAGCAGCCAAGAGGGAGCGGGAGTTTCCTACGAGCAGTACTTC
j_call: TRBJ2-3; d_call: -; v_call: TRBV4-1; clone_size: few; cdr3_aa: CASSQGPPMMRDTQYF; cdr3_nt: TGCGCCAGCAGCCAAGGTCCCCCCATGATGAGAGATACGCAGTATTTT
j_call: TRBJ1-2; d_call: TRBD1; v_call: TRBV2; clone_size: few; cdr3_aa: CASRGDRDGDYGYTF; cdr3_nt: TGTGCCAGCAGGGGGGACAGGGATGGAGACTATGGCTACACCTTC
j_call: TRBJ1-2; d_call: -; v_call: TRBV7-9; clone_size: many; cdr3_aa: CASSLWTVGYTF; cdr3_nt: TGTGCCAGCAGCTTATGGACCGTGGGCTACACCTTC
j_call: TRBJ2-5; d_call: -; v_call: TRBV20-1; clone_size: -; cdr3_aa: CSARWGAQYF; cdr3_nt: TGCAGTGCCAGATGGGGGGCCCAGTACTTC
j_call: TRBJ2-7; d_call: -; v_call: TRBV4-2; clone_size: many; cdr3_aa: CASSQNWDSYEQYF; cdr3_nt: TGTGCCAGCAGCCAGAACTGGGACTCCTACGAGCAGTACTTC
j_call: TRBJ2-3; d_call: -; v_call: TRBV12-3/TRBV12-4; clone_size: many; cdr3_aa: CASRMLGTDTQYF; cdr3_nt: TGTGCCAGCAGAATGTTGGGCACCGATACGCAGTATTTT
j_call: TRBJ2-3; d_call: TRBD2; v_call: TRBV10-1; clone_size: few; cdr3_aa: CASSPIAGEGDTQYF; cdr3_nt: TGCGCCAGCAGCCCAATAGCGGGAGAGGGAGATACGCAGTATTTT
j_call: TRBJ2-7; d_call: -; v_call: TRBV6-1; clone_size: -; cdr3_aa: CASRDSRYEQYF; cdr3_nt: TGTGCCAGCAGGGACAGCCGCTACGAGCAGTACTTC
j_call: TRBJ2-3; d_call: TRBD1; v_call: TRBV2; clone_size: -; cdr3_aa: CATPAGDRRDTQYF; cdr3_nt: TGTGCCACTCCAGCAGGGGACAGGCGAGATACGCAGTATTTT
j_call: TRBJ2-1; d_call: -; v_call: TRBV12-3/TRBV12-4; clone_size: many; cdr3_aa: CASSLDSSQFF; cdr3_nt: TGTGCCAGCAGTTTGGACAGTAGTCAGTTCTTC
j_call: TRBJ2-1; d_call: TRBD1; v_call: TRBV27; clone_size: few; cdr3_aa: CASSNAAGGIYNEQFF; cdr3_nt: TGTGCCAGCAGTAATGCCGCAGGGGGCATCTACAATGAGCAGTTCTTC
j_call: TRBJ1-1; d_call: -; v_call: TRBV6-1; clone_size: -; cdr3_aa: CASSPTRATGNGAFF; cdr3_nt: TGTGCCAGCAGTCCTACGCGGGCTACTGGGAATGGGGCTTTCTTT
j_call: TRBJ1-5; d_call: TRBD1; v_call: TRBV12-3/TRBV12-4; clone_size: -; cdr3_aa: CASSVDREADQPQHF; cdr3_nt: TGTGCCAGCAGTGTAGACAGGGAGGCCGATCAGCCCCAGCATTTT
j_call: TRBJ2-7; d_call: -; v_call: TRBV6-2/TRBV6-3; clone_size: few; cdr3_aa: CASSYSAFYEQYF; cdr3_nt: TGTGCCAGCAGTTACTCGGCGTTCTACGAGCAGTACTTC
j_call: TRBJ2-5; d_call: -; v_call: TRBV3-1; clone_size: -; cdr3_aa: CASSRRRGADETQYF; cdr3_nt: TGTGCCAGCAGCCGGAGAAGGGGGGCCGATGAGACCCAGTACTTC
j_call: TRBJ2-3; d_call: -; v_call: TRBV14; clone_size: many; cdr3_aa: CASSQVGSDTQYF; cdr3_nt: TGTGCCAGCAGCCAAGTTGGGTCGGATACGCAGTATTTT
j_call: TRBJ2-7; d_call: -; v_call: TRBV7-9; clone_size: few; cdr3_aa: CASSSPTGTYEQYF; cdr3_nt: TGTGCCAGCAGCTCCCCGACAGGTACCTACGAGCAGTACTTC
j_call: TRBJ2-1; d_call: -; v_call: TRBV7-9; clone_size: few; cdr3_aa: CASSPPGQGILNEQFF; cdr3_nt: TGTGCCAGCAGCCCACCGGGGCAGGGGATTCTGAATGAGCAGTTCTTC
j_call: TRBJ2-7; d_call: -; v_call: TRBV19; clone_size: few; cdr3_aa: CASSIGSSYEQYF; cdr3_nt: TGTGCCAGTAGTATCGGGAGCTCCTACGAGCAGTACTTC
j_call: TRBJ2-3; d_call: TRBD1; v_call: TRBV5-1; clone_size: few; cdr3_aa: CASSSATGGLTDTQYF; cdr3_nt: TGCGCCAGCAGCTCCGCGACAGGGGGCTTAACAGATACGCAGTATTTT
j_call: TRBJ2-1; d_call: -; v_call: TRBV3-1; clone_size: -; cdr3_aa: CASSPWATSYNEQFF; cdr3_nt: TGTGCCAGCAGCCCGTGGGCAACCTCCTACAATGAGCAGTTCTTC
j_call: TRBJ2-1; d_call: TRBD2; v_call: TRBV19; clone_size: -; cdr3_aa: CASSIVASGSFYNEQFF; cdr3_nt: TGTGCCAGTAGTATTGTGGCTAGCGGGAGTTTCTACAATGAGCAGTTCTTC
j_call: TRBJ2-5; d_call: -; v_call: TRBV12-3/TRBV12-4; clone_size: many; cdr3_aa: CASSPGTKETQYF; cdr3_nt: TGTGCCAGCAGTCCCGGGACCAAAGAGACCCAGTACTTC